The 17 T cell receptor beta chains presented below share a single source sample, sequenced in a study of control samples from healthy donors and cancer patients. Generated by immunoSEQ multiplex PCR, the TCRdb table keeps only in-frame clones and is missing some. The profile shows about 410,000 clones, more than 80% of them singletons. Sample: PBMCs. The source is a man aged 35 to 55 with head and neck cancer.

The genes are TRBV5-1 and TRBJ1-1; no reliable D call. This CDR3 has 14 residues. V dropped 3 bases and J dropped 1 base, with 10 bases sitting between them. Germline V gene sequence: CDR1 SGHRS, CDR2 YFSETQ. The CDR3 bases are TGCGCCAGCAGCTCACCACTGGGGAACACTGAAGCTTTCTTT. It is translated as CASSSPLGNTEAFF. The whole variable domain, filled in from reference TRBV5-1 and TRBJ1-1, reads KAGVTQTPRYLIKTRGQQVTLSCSPISGHRSVSWYQQTPGQGLQFLFEYFSETQRNKGNFPGRFSGRQFSNSRSEMNVSTLELGDSALYLCASSSPLGNTEAFFGQGTRLTVV.

The CDR3 DNA sequence: TGTGCCAGCAGCTCACCAGTCCTTAGCAATCAGCCCCAGCATTTT. Amino acids: CASSSPVLSNQPQHF. V and J are TRBV7-2 and TRBJ1-5; D not resolved. The CDR3 sequence is 15 residues long. V was clipped by 4 bases and J by 0 bases, with 10 bases between them. Looked up from germline, CDR1 is SGHTA and CDR2 is FQGNSA.

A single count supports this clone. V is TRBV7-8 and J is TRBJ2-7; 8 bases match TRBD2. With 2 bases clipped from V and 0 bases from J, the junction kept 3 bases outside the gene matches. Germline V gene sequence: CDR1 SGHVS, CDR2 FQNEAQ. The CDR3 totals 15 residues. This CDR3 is CASSLSGSFSYEQYF. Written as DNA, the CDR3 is TGTGCCAGCAGCTTAAGCGGGAGTTTCTCCTACGAGCAGTACTTC.

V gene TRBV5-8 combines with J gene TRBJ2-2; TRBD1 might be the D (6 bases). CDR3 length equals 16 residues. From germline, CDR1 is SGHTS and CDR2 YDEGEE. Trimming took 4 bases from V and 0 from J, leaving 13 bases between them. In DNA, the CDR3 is TGTGCCAGCAGCCGTGTAGGGACAACGAACACCGGGGAGCTGTTTTTT. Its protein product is CASSRVGTTNTGELFF. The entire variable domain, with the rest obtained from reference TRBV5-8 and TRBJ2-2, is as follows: EAGVTQSPTHLIKTRGQQATLRCSPISGHTSVYWYQQALGLGLQFLLWYDEGEERNRGNFPPRFSGRQFPNYSSELNVNALELEDSALYLCASSRVGTTNTGELFFGEGSRLTVL.

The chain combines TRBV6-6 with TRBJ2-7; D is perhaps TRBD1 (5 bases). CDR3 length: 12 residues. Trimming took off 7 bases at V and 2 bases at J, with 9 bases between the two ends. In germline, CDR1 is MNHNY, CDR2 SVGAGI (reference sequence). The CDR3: CASTGQTYEQYF. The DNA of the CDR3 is TGTGCCAGCACCGGACAAACCTACGAGCAGTACTTC.

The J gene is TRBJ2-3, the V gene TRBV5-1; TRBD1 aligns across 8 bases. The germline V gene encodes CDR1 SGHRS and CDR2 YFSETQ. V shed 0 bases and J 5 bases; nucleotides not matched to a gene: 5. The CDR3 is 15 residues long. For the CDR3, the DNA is TGCGCCAGCAGCTTGGCCCGACAGGGGTTAGATACGCAGTATTTT. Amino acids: CASSLARQGLDTQYF.

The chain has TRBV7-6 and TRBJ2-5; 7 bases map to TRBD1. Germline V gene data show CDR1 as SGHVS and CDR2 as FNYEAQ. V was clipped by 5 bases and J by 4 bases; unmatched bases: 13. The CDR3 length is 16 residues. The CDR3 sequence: CASSASRGRSLETQYF. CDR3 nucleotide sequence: TGTGCCAGCAGCGCATCCAGGGGGAGATCCTTAGAGACCCAGTACTTC. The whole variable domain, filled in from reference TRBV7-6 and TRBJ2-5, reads GAGVSQSPRYKVTKRGQDVALRCDPISGHVSLYWYRQALGQGPEFLTYFNYEAQQDKSGLPNDRFSAERPEGSISTLTIQRTEQRDSAMYRCASSASRGRSLETQYFGPGTRLLVL.

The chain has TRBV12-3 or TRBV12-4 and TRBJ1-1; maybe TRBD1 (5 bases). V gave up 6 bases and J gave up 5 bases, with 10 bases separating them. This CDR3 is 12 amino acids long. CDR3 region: CASRGGVTEAFF. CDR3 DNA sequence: TGTGCCAGCAGGGGGGGGGTTACTGAAGCTTTCTTT.

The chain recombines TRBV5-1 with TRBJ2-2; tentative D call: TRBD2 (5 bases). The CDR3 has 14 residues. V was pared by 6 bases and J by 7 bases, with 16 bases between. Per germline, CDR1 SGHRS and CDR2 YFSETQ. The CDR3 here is CASTPRGSDGELFF. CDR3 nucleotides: TGCGCCAGCACCCCACGGGGATCGGACGGGGAGCTGTTTTTT.

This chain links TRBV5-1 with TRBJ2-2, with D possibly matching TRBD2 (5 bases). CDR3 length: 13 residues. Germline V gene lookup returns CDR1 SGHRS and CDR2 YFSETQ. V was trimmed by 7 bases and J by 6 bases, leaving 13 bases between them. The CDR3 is CASRTGTAGELFF. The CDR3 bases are TGCGCCAGCCGGACGGGAACGGCCGGGGAGCTGTTTTTT.

The CDR3 is CASSHRVQGTTEAFF. The CDR3 region has the DNA TGTGCCAGCAGCCATAGGGTCCAGGGGACCACTGAAGCTTTCTTT. The V and J genes are TRBV11-1 and TRBJ1-1; a possible D gene is TRBD1 (6 bases). The germline V gene has CDR1 SGHAT and CDR2 FQDESV (reference sequence). The CDR3 has 15 residues. V gave up 5 bases and J gave up 4 bases, with 17 bases separating them. Combining the CDR3 with reference TRBV11-1 and TRBJ1-1 gives the whole variable domain EAEVAQSPRYKITEKSQAVAFWCDPISGHATLYWYRQILGQGPELLVQFQDESVVDDSQLPKDRFSAERLKGVDSTLKIQPAELGDSAMYLCASSHRVQGTTEAFFGQGTRLTVV.

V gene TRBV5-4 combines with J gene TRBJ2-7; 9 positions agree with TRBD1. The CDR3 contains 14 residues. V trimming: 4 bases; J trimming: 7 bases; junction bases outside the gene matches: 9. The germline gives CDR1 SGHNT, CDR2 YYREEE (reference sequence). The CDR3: CASSHGDRAGEQYF. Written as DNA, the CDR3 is TGTGCCAGCAGCCACGGGGACAGGGCAGGGGAGCAGTACTTC.

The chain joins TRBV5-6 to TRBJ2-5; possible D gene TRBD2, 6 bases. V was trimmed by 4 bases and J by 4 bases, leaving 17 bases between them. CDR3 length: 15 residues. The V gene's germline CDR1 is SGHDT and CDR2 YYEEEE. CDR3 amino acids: CASSPGPRERETQYF. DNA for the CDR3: TGTGCCAGCAGCCCCGGTCCCCGGGAGAGAGAGACCCAGTACTTC.

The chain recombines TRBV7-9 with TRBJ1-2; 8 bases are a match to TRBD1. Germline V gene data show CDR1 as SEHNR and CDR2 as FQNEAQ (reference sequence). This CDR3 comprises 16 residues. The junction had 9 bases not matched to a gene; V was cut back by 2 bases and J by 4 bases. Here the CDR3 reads CASSLPPYRGVYGYTF. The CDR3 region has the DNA TGTGCCAGCAGCTTACCACCCTACAGGGGGGTCTATGGCTACACCTTC.

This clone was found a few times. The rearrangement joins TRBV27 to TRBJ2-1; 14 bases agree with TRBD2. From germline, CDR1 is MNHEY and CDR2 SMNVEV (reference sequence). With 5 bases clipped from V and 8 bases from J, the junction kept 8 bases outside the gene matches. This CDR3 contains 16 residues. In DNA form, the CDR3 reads TGTGCCAGCAGTGTCGGGACTAGCGGGAGAGTGTATGAGCAGTTCTTC. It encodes CASSVGTSGRVYEQFF.

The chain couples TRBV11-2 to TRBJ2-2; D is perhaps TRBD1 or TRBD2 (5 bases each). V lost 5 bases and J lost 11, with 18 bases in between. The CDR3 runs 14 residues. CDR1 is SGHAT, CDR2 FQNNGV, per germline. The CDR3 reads CASSPDRYRGELFF. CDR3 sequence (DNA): TGTGCCAGCAGCCCCGACAGATACCGGGGAGAGCTGTTTTTT.

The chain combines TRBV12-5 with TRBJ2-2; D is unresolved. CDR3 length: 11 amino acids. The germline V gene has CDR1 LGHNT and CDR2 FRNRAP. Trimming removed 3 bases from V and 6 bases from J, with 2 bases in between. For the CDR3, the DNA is TGTGCTAGTGGTTTATCCGGGGAGCTGTTTTTT. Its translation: CASGLSGELFF.